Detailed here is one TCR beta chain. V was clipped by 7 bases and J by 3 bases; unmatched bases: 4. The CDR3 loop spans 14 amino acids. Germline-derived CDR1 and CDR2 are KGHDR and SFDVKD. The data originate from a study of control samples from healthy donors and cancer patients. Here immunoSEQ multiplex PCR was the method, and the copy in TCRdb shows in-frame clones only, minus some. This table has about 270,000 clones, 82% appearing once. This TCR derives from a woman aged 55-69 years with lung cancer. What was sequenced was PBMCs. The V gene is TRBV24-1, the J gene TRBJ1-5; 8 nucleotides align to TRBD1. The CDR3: CATSLQGDNQPQHF. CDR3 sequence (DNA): TGTGCCACCAGCCTACAGGGGGACAATCAGCCCCAGCATTTT.